These 27 T cell receptor beta chains came from one sample sequenced in a study of long-term antiretroviral therapy in people with HIV (dated by TCRdb to between 2021 and 2022). The immunoSEQ hsTCRB v3.0 assay was used at survey level resolution for TRB variable region sequencing. Not all clones reach the TCRdb copy of this immuneACCESS table, which keeps in-frame sequences only. Checked studies attribute under half of the gap to unresolved V genes and leave the rest unexplained. Across this sample there are 35,000 to 55,000 clones, with 90% to 95% seen only once. The top ten hold less than 3% of the sample. The source was unsorted PBMCs, collected 3.7 years after starting antiretroviral therapy. The receptors derive from a woman in her forties or fifties with HIV.

V usage is TRBV9 and J usage is TRBJ2-3, with a weak D call TRBD2 (5 bases). V was cut by 0 bases and J by 0 bases, with 11 bases left in between. The germline V gene has CDR1 SGDLS and CDR2 YYNGEE. The CDR3 consists of 16 residues. The CDR3 DNA is TGTGCCAGCAGCGTAGGTTCGGGGTTTAGCACAGATACGCAGTATTTT. It is translated as CASSVGSGFSTDTQYF.

The chain uses TRBV11-2 and TRBJ2-5; tentative D call: TRBD1 (5 bases). The germline gives CDR1 SGHAT, CDR2 FQNNGV. This CDR3 has 13 amino acids. Trimming pared 6 bases from V and 3 bases from J, leaving 11 bases between. The CDR3 region is CASRRTQKETQYF. The CDR3 DNA follows: TGTGCCAGCAGACGGACACAAAAAGAGACCCAGTACTTC.

The chain links TRBV11-2 to TRBJ1-1; 10 positions match TRBD1. This CDR3 is built from 16 residues. Germline CDR1 SGHAT, CDR2 FQNNGV. Unmatched junction bases numbered 8, after V lost 2 bases and J lost 5 bases. The CDR3 DNA follows: TGTGCCAGCAGCTTAAGGGACAGGGGAGTGGGGACTGAAGCTTTCTTT. Translation: CASSLRDRGVGTEAFF.

The chain is built from TRBV5-1 and TRBJ1-2; D is possibly TRBD1 (6 bases). The V end lost 6 bases, the J end lost 3 bases, and 15 bases lay between the germline ends. Germline values: CDR1 SGHRS, CDR2 YFSETQ. The CDR3 extends over 14 amino acids. CDR3 sequence (DNA): TGCGCCAGCACCTTAGGCAGGGGCGACTATGGCTACACCTTC. Amino acids: CASTLGRGDYGYTF.

Concerning this clone itself: Other DNA sequences in this specimen translate into the identical CDR3. The chain carries TRBV29-1 and TRBJ2-5; 8 positions agree with TRBD2. V lost 4 bases, J lost 5 bases, and 6 bases stayed unmatched. CDR1 and CDR2 (germline): SQVTM, ANQGSEA. This CDR3 is built from 13 residues. CDR3: CSVGTSGGETQYF. CDR3 DNA sequence: TGCAGCGTTGGGACCAGCGGGGGTGAGACCCAGTACTTC. Full variable domain (remainder filled in from reference TRBV29-1 and TRBJ2-5): SAVISQKPSRDICQRGTSLTIQCQVDSQVTMMFWYRQQPGQSLTLIATANQGSEATYESGFVIDKFPISRPNLTFSTLTVSNMSPEDSSIYLCSVGTSGGETQYFGPGTRLLVL.

The chain has TRBV19 and TRBJ1-4, with D perhaps matching TRBD1 (5 bases). Germline assignment: CDR1 LNHDA and CDR2 SQIVND (reference sequence). V dropped 8 bases and J dropped 4 bases, with 14 bases sitting between them. The CDR3 consists of 14 residues. The CDR3 spells CASQRDGFNEKLFF. The CDR3 bases are TGTGCCAGTCAGAGGGACGGTTTTAATGAAAAACTGTTTTTT.

The chain combines TRBV18 with TRBJ1-3; D is unresolved. From germline, CDR1 is KGHSH and CDR2 LQKENI. CDR3 length equals 17 residues. The V end was cut by 3 bases, the J end by 0 bases, with 15 bases between. The CDR3, as DNA: TGTGCCAGCTCACCCGTGATGACATTGAGCTCTGGAAACACCATATATTTT. It is translated as CASSPVMTLSSGNTIYF.

The V gene is TRBV10-3, the J gene TRBJ2-3, with D perhaps TRBD1 or TRBD2 (5 bases each). The ends were cut back, 11 bases at V and 1 base at J, with 10 bases in the middle. The CDR3 covers 12 residues. The V gene's germline CDR1 is ENHRY and CDR2 SYGVKD. The CDR3 DNA reads as TGTGCCGGGGGTGGCGGCACAGATACGCAGTATTTT. As protein: CAGGGGTDTQYF.

The chain links TRBV5-5 to TRBJ2-7; TRBD1 aligns across 10 bases. V shed 4 bases, J shed 1 base, and the junction held 5 bases outside the gene matches. CDR1 and CDR2 (germline): SGHKS, YYEKEE (reference sequence). The CDR3 contains 15 residues. CDR3 in DNA: TGTGCCAGCAGCAGGACGGGACAGGGGTCCTACGAGCAGTACTTC. Protein product: CASSRTGQGSYEQYF. Based on the CDR3 plus reference TRBV5-5 and TRBJ2-7, the full variable domain is DAGVTQSPTHLIKTRGQQVTLRCSPISGHKSVSWYQQVLGQGPQFIFQYYEKEERGRGNFPDRFSARQFPNYSSELNVNALLLGDSALYLCASSRTGQGSYEQYFGPGTRLTVT.

The J gene is TRBJ1-4, the V gene TRBV6-5; possible D gene TRBD1, 5 bases. Trimming left V 5 bases short and J 4 bases short, with 14 bases between. Germline loops: CDR1 MNHEY, CDR2 SVGAGI. The CDR3 runs 15 residues. The CDR3 nucleotides read TGTGCCAGCAGTCCGTTCTCGGGGGATAATGAAAAACTGTTTTTT. Translating it yields CASSPFSGDNEKLFF.

This rearrangement joins TRBV9 to TRBJ1-3; possibly TRBD1 for D (5 bases). CDR1 is SGDLS, CDR2 YYNGEE, per germline. The ends were cut back, 4 bases at V and 2 bases at J, with 10 bases in the middle. The CDR3 runs to 14 residues. The CDR3 region is CASSRGQPGNTIYF. In nucleotides, the CDR3 is TGTGCCAGCAGCCGCGGACAACCTGGAAACACCATATATTTT.

V gene TRBV6-4 combines with J gene TRBJ2-3; D assignment may be TRBD1 or TRBD2 (6 bases each). Germline V gives CDR1 MRHNA, CDR2 SNTAGT. Trimming left V 5 bases short and J 5 bases short, with 14 bases between. CDR3 length equals 14 residues. CDR3 in DNA: TGTGCCAGCAGTCACGGGGGCCGAGGAGATACGCAGTATTTT. As protein: CASSHGGRGDTQYF.

V and J are TRBV30 and TRBJ2-3; TRBD2 aligns across 7 bases. CDR3 length: 13 amino acids. With V trimmed by 2 bases and J by 6 bases, 5 bases remained unmatched. Per germline, CDR1 GTSNPN and CDR2 SVGIG (reference sequence). CDR3 nucleotides: TGTGCCTGGAGTCGGAATAGCGGGGATACGCAGTATTTT. Translation gives CAWSRNSGDTQYF.

The chain carries TRBV10-3 and TRBJ2-2; D tentatively fits TRBD1 or TRBD2 (5 bases each). V was pared by 9 bases and J by 2 bases, with 13 bases between. CDR1 is ENHRY and CDR2 is SYGVKD in the germline V gene. CDR3 length equals 14 residues. CDR3 DNA: TGTGCCATACCAGGGAGCCAAAACACCGGGGAGCTGTTTTTT. Encoded protein: CAIPGSQNTGELFF.

V and J are TRBV10-1 and TRBJ2-3, with D hard to call. Germline lookup yields CDR1 WNHNN and CDR2 SYGVQD (reference sequence). There are 12 residues in the CDR3. V was trimmed by 3 bases and J by 5 bases, leaving 6 bases between them. DNA of the CDR3: TGCGCCAGCAGTGATTCCGGAGATACGCAGTATTTT. Amino acid sequence: CASSDSGDTQYF.

This clone was detected only once. The J gene is TRBJ2-1, the V gene TRBV6-5; D ambiguous. CDR1 is MNHEY and CDR2 is SVGAGI in the germline V gene. CDR3 length equals 14 residues. V gave up 6 bases and J gave up 5 bases, with 14 bases separating them. Written as DNA, the CDR3 is TGTGCCAGCAGCTTGAGACCCCGCCACAATGAGCAGTTCTTC. This codes for CASSLRPRHNEQFF.

This clone was counted once. The rearrangement links TRBV9 to TRBJ2-1, with 10 bases aligning to TRBD2. J was trimmed by 4 bases and V by 3 bases; bases with no gene match: 4. CDR3 size: 15 residues. Germline loops: CDR1 SGDLS, CDR2 YYNGEE. CDR3 region: CASSETSGVYNEQFF. CDR3 sequence (DNA): TGTGCCAGCAGCGAAACTAGCGGGGTATACAATGAGCAGTTCTTC.

This clone was found once. This sequence joins TRBV9 and TRBJ2-7, with 9 bases fitting TRBD1. CDR1 SGDLS and CDR2 YYNGEE come from the germline V gene. The CDR3 is 17 residues long. Trimming took 0 bases from V and 4 from J; bases not matched to a gene: 11. The CDR3 nucleotides are TGTGCCAGCAGCGTAGTAGTATGGACAGGGGCGGAATACGAGCAGTACTTC. Protein: CASSVVVWTGAEYEQYF. Full variable domain (rest looked up from reference TRBV9 and TRBJ2-7): DSGVTQTPKHLITATGQRVTLRCSPRSGDLSVYWYQQSLDQGLQFLIQYYNGEERAKGNILERFSAQQFPDLHSELNLSSLELGDSALYFCASSVVVWTGAEYEQYFGPGTRLTVT.

The chain uses TRBV2 and TRBJ2-7, with unresolved D. Germline CDR1 is SNHLY and CDR2 is FYNNEI. V lost 11 bases and J lost 2, with 16 bases in between. The CDR3 extends over 13 amino acids. The chain's CDR3 is CAGGVTATYEQYF. CDR3 DNA sequence: TGTGCCGGTGGGGTGACCGCCACCTACGAGCAGTACTTC.

About this clone itself: A junction boundary mismatches the germline segment, possibly from a read error. This chain uses TRBV9 with TRBJ1-2; D unresolved. This CDR3 spans 17 amino acids. In germline, CDR1 is SGDLS, CDR2 YYNGEE. CDR3 in amino acids: CASSVEEAFGSFSMGAF. In DNA form, the CDR3 reads TGTGCCAGCAGCGTAGAGGAGGCTTTTGGGTCCTTTTCTATGGGCGCCTTC. Combining the CDR3 with reference TRBV9 and TRBJ1-2 gives the whole variable domain DSGVTQTPKHLITATGQRVTLRCSPRSGDLSVYWYQQSLDQGLQFLIQYYNGEERAKGNILERFSAQQFPDLHSELNLSSLELGDSALYFCASSVEEAFGSFSMGAFGSGTRLTVV.

The chain couples TRBV5-5 to TRBJ2-3; D could derive from TRBD1 or TRBD2 (5 bases each). CDR1 and CDR2 from the germline V gene are SGHKS and YYEKEE (reference sequence). CDR3 size: 16 residues. The ends were cut back, 2 bases at V and 2 bases at J, with 15 bases in the middle. The CDR3 loop reads CASSFQGRRPTDTQYF. The DNA of the CDR3 is TGTGCCAGCAGCTTCCAGGGACGGAGACCCACAGATACGCAGTATTTT.

The J gene is TRBJ2-6, the V gene TRBV7-9; 12 bases fit TRBD1. The CDR3 loop spans 17 amino acids. V lost 8 bases, J lost 4 bases, and 9 bases stayed unmatched. Germline CDR1 is SEHNR and CDR2 is FQNEAQ (reference sequence). This CDR3 is CASDPPGQGAGANVLTF. The CDR3 nucleotides are TGTGCCAGCGACCCTCCGGGACAGGGGGCCGGGGCCAACGTCCTGACTTTC.

CDR3 sequence: CASTTGQGPGEQYF. Here the CDR3 DNA reads TGTGCCAGCACCACGGGGCAGGGACCGGGTGAGCAGTACTTC. The chain uses TRBV9 and TRBJ2-7; the D gene could be TRBD1 or TRBD2 (5 bases each). V was clipped by 6 bases and J by 7 bases, with 20 bases between them. CDR3 length: 14 residues. The germline V gene encodes CDR1 SGDLS and CDR2 YYNGEE. The variable domain in full, completed from reference TRBV9 and TRBJ2-7, reads DSGVTQTPKHLITATGQRVTLRCSPRSGDLSVYWYQQSLDQGLQFLIQYYNGEERAKGNILERFSAQQFPDLHSELNLSSLELGDSALYFCASTTGQGPGEQYFGPGTRLTVT.

The rearrangement uses TRBV6-6 and TRBJ1-3, with TRBD1 as a possible D gene (5 bases). Germline lookup yields CDR1 MNHNY and CDR2 SVGAGI (reference sequence). The CDR3 runs to 14 residues. V shed 9 bases and J shed 0 bases, with 12 bases lying between them. CDR3 region: CASSQGSSGNTIYF. Here the CDR3 DNA reads TGTGCCAGTTCTCAGGGTAGCTCTGGAAACACCATATATTTT.

V is TRBV5-1 and J is TRBJ1-4, with D possibly being TRBD1 (5 bases). The V gene's germline CDR1 is SGHRS and CDR2 YFSETQ. The V gene lost 5 bases and the J gene lost 3 bases, with 11 bases spanning the gap. The CDR3 length is 14 residues. CDR3 residues: CASSRGEPNEKLFF. As DNA, the CDR3 is TGCGCCAGCAGTCGAGGGGAGCCTAATGAAAAACTGTTTTTT. Full variable domain (outside the CDR3, taken from reference TRBV5-1 and TRBJ1-4): KAGVTQTPRYLIKTRGQQVTLSCSPISGHRSVSWYQQTPGQGLQFLFEYFSETQRNKGNFPGRFSGRQFSNSRSEMNVSTLELGDSALYLCASSRGEPNEKLFFGSGTQLSVL.

In this sample, this clone turned up once. CDR3 coding DNA: TGCGCCAGCAGCCAAGACGGCCCTTCGGGGGGAAGAGCGGAGACCCAGTACTTC. This translates into CASSQDGPSGGRAETQYF. V gene TRBV4-3 combines with J gene TRBJ2-5; 7 bases line up with TRBD2. The ends lost 0 bases at V and 5 bases at J; junction bases unmatched: 15. This CDR3 comprises 18 residues. Germline CDR1 LGHNA, CDR2 YSLEER.

V is TRBV5-1 and J is TRBJ1-1; no clear D gene. V was trimmed by 0 bases and J by 5 bases, leaving 11 bases between them. CDR1 and CDR2 (germline): SGHRS, YFSETQ. The CDR3 totals 14 residues. The CDR3 DNA follows: TGCGCCAGCAGCTTGGATTCTTCGGGAACTGAAGCTTTCTTT. Translating gives CASSLDSSGTEAFF.